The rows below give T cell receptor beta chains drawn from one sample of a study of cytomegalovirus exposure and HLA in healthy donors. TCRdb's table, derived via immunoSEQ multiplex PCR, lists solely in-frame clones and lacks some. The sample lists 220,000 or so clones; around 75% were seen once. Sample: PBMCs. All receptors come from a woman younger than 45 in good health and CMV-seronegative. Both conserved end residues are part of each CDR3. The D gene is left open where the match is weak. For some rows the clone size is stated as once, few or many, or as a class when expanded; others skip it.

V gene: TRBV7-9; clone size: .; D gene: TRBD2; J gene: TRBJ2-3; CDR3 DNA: TGTGCCAGCAGCGTCGGACTAGCGGGATCATTGGCAGATACGCAGTATTTT; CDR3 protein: CASSVGLAGSLADTQYF
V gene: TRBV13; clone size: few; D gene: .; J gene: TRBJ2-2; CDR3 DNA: TGTGCCAGCAGCTTAGTCTTAGGGAGAACCACCGGGGAGCTGTTTTTT; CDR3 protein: CASSLVLGRTTGELFF
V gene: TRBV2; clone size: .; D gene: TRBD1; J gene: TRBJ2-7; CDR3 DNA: TGTGCCAGCAGTGGGTGGACAGGGACGACATACGAGCAGTACTTC; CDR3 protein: CASSGWTGTTYEQYF
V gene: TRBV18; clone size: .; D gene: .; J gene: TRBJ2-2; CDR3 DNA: TGTGCCAGCTCACCGGTACAGGCTCGGGCCGGGGAGCTGTTTTTT; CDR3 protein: CASSPVQARAGELFF
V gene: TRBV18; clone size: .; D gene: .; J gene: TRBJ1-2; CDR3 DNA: TGTGCCAGCTCACCAATCCTAGCGGGGTCCTATGGCTACACCTTC; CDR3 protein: CASSPILAGSYGYTF
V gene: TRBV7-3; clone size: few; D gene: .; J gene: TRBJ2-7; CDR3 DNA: TGTGCCAGCAGCACACAAGGGGTATCCTACGAGCAGTACTTC; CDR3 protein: CASSTQGVSYEQYF
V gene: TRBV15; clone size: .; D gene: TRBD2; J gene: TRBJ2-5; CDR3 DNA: TGTGCCACCAGCCTTGGGACTAGCGGGGAGACCCAGTACTTC; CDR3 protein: CATSLGTSGETQYF
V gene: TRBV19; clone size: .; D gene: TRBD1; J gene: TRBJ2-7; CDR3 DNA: TGTGCCAGTAGTGACAGGGGGGGAGACGAGCAGTACTTC; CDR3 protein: CASSDRGGDEQYF
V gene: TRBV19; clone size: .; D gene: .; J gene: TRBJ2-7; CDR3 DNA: TGTGCCAGTAGTATAGATCTATCCTACGAGCAGTACTTC; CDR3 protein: CASSIDLSYEQYF
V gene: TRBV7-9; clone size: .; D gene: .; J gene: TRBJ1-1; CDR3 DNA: TGTGCCAGCAGCTTAGAAGCGGAAACTGAAGCTTTCTTT; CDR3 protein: CASSLEAETEAFF
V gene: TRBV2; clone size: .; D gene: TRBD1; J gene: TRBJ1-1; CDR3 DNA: TGTGCCAGCACCCGAGGACAGGGGGCCACTGAAGCTTTCTTT; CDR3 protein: CASTRGQGATEAFF
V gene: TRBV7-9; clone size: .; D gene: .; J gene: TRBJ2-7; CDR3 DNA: TGTGCCAGCAGCAGAGCGGCCTACGAGCAGTACTTC; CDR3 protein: CASSRAAYEQYF
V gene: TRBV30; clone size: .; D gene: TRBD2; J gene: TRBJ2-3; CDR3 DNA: TGTGCCTGGAGTCCCCTGGGTAGCGGGAGTACAGATACGCAGTATTTT; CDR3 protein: CAWSPLGSGSTDTQYF
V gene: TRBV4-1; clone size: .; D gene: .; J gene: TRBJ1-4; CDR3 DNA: TGCGCCAGCAGTTTCTTCTACTCAACTAATGAAAAACTGTTTTTT; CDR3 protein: CASSFFYSTNEKLFF
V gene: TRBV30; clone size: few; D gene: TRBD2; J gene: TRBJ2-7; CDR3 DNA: TGTGCCTGGAGTATGGCGGGAGGGAATTACGAGCAGTACTTC; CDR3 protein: CAWSMAGGNYEQYF
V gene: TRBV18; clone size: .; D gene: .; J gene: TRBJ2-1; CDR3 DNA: TGTGCCAGCTCACGGAGCGAGAGCTCCTACAATGAGCAGTTCTTC; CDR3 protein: CASSRSESSYNEQFF
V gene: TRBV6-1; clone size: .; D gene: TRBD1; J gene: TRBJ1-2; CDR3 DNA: TGTGCCAGCACACAGGGGGCTAACTATGGCTACACCTTC; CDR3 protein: CASTQGANYGYTF
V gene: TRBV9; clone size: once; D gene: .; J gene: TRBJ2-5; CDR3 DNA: TGTGCCAGCAGCCCCAGAGCGGGCCCGCAAGAGACCCAGTACTTC; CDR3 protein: CASSPRAGPQETQYF
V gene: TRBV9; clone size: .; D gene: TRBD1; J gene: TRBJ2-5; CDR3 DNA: TGTGCCAGCAGCACCAGTATCGGAGCCCCGATAAAAGGACAGGGCGAGGAGACCCAGTACTTC; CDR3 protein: CASSTSIGAPIKGQGEETQYF
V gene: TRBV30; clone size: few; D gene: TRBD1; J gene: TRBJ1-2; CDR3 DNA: TGTGCCTGGAGTGTACGACAGGGGTATGGCTACACCTTC; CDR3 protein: CAWSVRQGYGYTF
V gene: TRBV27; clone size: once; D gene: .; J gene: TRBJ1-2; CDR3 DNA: TGTGCCAGCAGTTTTAGTTGGCCTCTTCAGGGTGGCTACACCTTC; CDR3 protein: CASSFSWPLQGGYTF
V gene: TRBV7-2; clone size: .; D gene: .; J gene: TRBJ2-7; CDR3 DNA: TGTGCCAGCCGGGGATCTTTAGAGCAGTACTTC; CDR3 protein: CASRGSLEQYF
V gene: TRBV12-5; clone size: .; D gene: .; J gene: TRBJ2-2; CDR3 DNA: TGTGCTAGTGGTTTGCCCTTCGGGGTAGCGAACACCGGGGAGCTGTTTTTT; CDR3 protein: CASGLPFGVANTGELFF
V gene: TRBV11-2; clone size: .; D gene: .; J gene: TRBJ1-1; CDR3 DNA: TGTGCCAGCAGCTTAGAAGGGCCAGGGCGAGCTTTCTTT; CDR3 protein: CASSLEGPGRAFF
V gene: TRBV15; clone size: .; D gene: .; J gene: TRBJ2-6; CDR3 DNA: TGTGCCACCAGCAGAGATCCCGGACAGAAGTCTGGGGCCAACGTCCTGACTTTC; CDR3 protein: CATSRDPGQKSGANVLTF
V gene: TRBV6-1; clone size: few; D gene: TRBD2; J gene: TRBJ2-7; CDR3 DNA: TGTGCCAGCAGTGAAACGGGAGGCGGCTACGAGCAGTACTTC; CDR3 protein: CASSETGGGYEQYF
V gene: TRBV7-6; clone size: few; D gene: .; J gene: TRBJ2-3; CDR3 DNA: TGTGCCAGCAGCTTAGCCTCAGCCCCGGGACTGCACACAGATACGCAGTATTTT; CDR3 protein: CASSLASAPGLHTDTQYF
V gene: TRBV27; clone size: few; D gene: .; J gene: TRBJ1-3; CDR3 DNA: TGTGCCAGCAGTTTAAGTGCAGGGGATGGAAACACCATATATTTT; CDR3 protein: CASSLSAGDGNTIYF
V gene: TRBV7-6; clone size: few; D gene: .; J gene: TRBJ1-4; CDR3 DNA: TGTGCCAGCAGCCAAAGGGGAACTAATGAAAAACTGTTTTTT; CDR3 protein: CASSQRGTNEKLFF
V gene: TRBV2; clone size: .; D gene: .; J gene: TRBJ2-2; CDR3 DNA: TGTGCCAGCACGCGAGTTGGGGGCCCCGGGGAGCTGTTTTTT; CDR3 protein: CASTRVGGPGELFF
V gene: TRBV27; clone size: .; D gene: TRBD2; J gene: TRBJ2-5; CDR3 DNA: TGTGCCAGCAGTTTGAGAGGGAGGGCCTCAGAGACCCAGTACTTC; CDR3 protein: CASSLRGRASETQYF
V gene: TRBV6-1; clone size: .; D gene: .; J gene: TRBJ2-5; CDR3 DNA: TGTGCCAGCACGGGATCGACTAGTGTAGAGACCCAGTACTTC; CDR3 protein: CASTGSTSVETQYF
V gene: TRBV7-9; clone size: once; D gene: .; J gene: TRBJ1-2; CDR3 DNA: TGTGCCAGCAGCTCGCCAGGGGAAGACTATGGCTACACCTTC; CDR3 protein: CASSSPGEDYGYTF
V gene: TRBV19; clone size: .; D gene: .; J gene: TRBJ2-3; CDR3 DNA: TGTGCCAGTAGTAAGCGGCCTAGCACAGATACGCAGTATTTT; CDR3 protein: CASSKRPSTDTQYF
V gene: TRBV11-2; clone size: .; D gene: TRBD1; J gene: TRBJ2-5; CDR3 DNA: TGTGCCAGCAGCTTAGGGGACAGACTCCAAGAGACCCAGTACTTC; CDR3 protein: CASSLGDRLQETQYF
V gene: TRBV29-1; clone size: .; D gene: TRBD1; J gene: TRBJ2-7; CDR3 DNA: TGCAGCGTCCGGGACAGCCTCTACGAGCAGTACTTC; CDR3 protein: CSVRDSLYEQYF
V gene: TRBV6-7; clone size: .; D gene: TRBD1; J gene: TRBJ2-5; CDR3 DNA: TGTGCCAGCAGTTGGGACAGTTGGTGTTTAGATGGGGAGACCCAGTACTTC; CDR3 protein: CASSWDSWCLDGETQYF
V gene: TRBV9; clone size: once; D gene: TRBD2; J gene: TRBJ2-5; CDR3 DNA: TGTGCCAGCAGCGTACGACTAGCGGGAGGGTTCGAGACCCAGTACTTC; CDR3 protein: CASSVRLAGGFETQYF
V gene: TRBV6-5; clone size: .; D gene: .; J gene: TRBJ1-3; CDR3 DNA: TGTGCCAGCAGTTACTCGACGGGGGCTGGAAACACCATATATTTT; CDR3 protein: CASSYSTGAGNTIYF
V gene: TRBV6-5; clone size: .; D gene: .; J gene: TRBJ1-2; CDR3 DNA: TGTGCCAGCAGAGTGGCAGGGTATGGCTACACCTTC; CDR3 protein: CASRVAGYGYTF
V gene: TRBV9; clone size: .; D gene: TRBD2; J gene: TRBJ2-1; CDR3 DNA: TGTGCCAGCAGCCCCCGGGGGGGCTCGGAATATGAGCAGTTCTTC; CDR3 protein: CASSPRGGSEYEQFF
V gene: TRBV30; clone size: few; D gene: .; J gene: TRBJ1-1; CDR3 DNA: TGTGCCTGGAGCCAAAGGGCGGGGTTGGGTACTGAAGCTTTCTTT; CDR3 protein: CAWSQRAGLGTEAFF
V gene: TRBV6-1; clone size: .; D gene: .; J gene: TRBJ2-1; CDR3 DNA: TGTGCCAGCAGTGCTGTACCGGGAACCCTCTACAATGAGCAGTTCTTC; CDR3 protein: CASSAVPGTLYNEQFF
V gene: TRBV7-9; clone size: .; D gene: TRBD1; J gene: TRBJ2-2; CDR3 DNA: TGTTCCAGCAGCTTAGTGCCCACAGGGGCCAACACCGGGGAGCTGTTTTTT; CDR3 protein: CSSSLVPTGANTGELFF
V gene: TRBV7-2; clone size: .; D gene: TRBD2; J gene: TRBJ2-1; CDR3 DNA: TGTGCCAGCACTTCAAGCGGGGGGGCCTACAATGAGCAGTTCTTC; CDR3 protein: CASTSSGGAYNEQFF
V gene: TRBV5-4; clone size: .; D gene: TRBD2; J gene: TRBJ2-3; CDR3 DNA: TGTGCCAGCAGCTTGGGACTAGCGGACACAGATACGCAGTATTTT; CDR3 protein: CASSLGLADTDTQYF